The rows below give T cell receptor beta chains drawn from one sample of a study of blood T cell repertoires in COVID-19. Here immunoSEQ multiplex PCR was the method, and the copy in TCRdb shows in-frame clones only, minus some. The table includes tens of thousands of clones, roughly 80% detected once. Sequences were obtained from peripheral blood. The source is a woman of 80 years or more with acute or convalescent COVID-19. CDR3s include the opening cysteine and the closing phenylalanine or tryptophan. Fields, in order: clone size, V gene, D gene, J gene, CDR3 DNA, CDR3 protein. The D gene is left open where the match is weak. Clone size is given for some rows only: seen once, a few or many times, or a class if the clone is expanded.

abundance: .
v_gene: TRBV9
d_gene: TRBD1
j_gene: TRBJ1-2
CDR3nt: TGTGCCAGCAGCGTAGCCGGGACAGGGGCACCAGGCTACACCTTC
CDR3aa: CASSVAGTGAPGYTF

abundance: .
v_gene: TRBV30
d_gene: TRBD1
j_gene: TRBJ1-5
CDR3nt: TGTGCCTGGAGCGGGACAGGGGGCAATCAGCCCCAGCATTTT
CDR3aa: CAWSGTGGNQPQHF

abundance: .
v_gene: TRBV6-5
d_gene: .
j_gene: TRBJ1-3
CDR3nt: TGTGCCAGCAGTTCGACGTTAGACAGGAACGGAAACACCATATATTTT
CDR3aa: CASSSTLDRNGNTIYF

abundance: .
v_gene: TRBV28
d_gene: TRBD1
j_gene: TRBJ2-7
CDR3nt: TGTGCCAGCAGTTGGGGGACAGGGCAAAAAGAGCAGTACTTC
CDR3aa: CASSWGTGQKEQYF

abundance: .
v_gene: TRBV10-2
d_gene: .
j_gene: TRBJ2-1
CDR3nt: TGCGCCAGCGGGGGCGGCTCCTACAATGAGCAGTTCTTC
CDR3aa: CASGGGSYNEQFF

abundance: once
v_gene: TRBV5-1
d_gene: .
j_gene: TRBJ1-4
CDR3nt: TGCGCCAGCAGCTTCCATATTGGAGAGGGAAACGTTGCAACTAATGAAAAACTGTTTTTT
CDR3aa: CASSFHIGEGNVATNEKLFF

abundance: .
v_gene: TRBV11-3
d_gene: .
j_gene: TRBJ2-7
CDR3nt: TGTGCCAGCAGCTTAGCGGGGGATGGCTACGAGCAGTACTTC
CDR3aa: CASSLAGDGYEQYF

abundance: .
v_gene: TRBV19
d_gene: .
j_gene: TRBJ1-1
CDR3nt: TGTGCCAGTAGTATACGAGATGGGGGGTCCACTGAAGCTTTCTTT
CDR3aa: CASSIRDGGSTEAFF

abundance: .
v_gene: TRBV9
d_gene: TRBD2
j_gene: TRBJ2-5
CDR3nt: TGTGCCAGCAGCGCCTTTAGCGGGGGGCAGAGAGAGACCCAGTACTTC
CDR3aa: CASSAFSGGQRETQYF

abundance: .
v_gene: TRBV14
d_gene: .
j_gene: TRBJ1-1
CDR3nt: TGTGCCAGCAGCCAAGAAGAACACGGACTGCTAGCTTTCTTT
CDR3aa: CASSQEEHGLLAFF

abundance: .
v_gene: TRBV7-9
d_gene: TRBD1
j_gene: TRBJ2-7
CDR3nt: TGTGCCAGCAGCTTAATGGGACAGTCAACCTACGAGCAGTACTTC
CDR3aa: CASSLMGQSTYEQYF

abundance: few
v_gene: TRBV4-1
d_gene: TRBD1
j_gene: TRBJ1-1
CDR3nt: TGCGCCAGCAGCCTGGACAGGGTTGGGAACACTGAAGCTTTCTTT
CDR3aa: CASSLDRVGNTEAFF

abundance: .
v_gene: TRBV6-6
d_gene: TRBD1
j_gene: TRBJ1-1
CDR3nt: TGTGCCAGCCGGGCAGGGACAGGGGATAACACTGAAGCTTTCTTT
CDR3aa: CASRAGTGDNTEAFF

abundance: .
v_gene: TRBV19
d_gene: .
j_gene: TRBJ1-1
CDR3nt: TGTGCCAGTAGTCGGGATTTTATGAACACTGAAGCTTTCTTT
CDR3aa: CASSRDFMNTEAFF

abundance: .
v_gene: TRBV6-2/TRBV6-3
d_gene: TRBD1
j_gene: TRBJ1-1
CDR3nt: TGTGCCAGCAGCCGGCCCCGACAGGGGGCCACTGAAGCTTTCTTT
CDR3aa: CASSRPRQGATEAFF

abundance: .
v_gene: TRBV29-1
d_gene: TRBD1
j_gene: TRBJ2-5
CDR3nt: TGCAGCGTAGGACAGGGGAGGTCAGAGACCCAGTACTTC
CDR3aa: CSVGQGRSETQYF

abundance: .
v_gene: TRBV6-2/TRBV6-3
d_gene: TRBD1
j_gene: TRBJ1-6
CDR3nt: TGTGCCAGCAGTGGCCAGACAGGGGACAATTCACCCCTCCACTTT
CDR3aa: CASSGQTGDNSPLHF

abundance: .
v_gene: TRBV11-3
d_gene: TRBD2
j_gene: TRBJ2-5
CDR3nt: TGTGCCAGCAGCTACCGGACTAGCGTCGAGACCCAGTACTTC
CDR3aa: CASSYRTSVETQYF

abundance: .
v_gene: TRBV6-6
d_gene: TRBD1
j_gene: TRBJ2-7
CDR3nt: TGTGCCAGCAGGGCCGGGACAGGGGTCTACGAGCAGTACTTC
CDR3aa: CASRAGTGVYEQYF

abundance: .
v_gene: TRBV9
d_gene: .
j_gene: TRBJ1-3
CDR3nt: TGTGCCAGCAGCCCCCCCGGGAGGAACTCTGGAAACACCATATATTTT
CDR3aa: CASSPPGRNSGNTIYF

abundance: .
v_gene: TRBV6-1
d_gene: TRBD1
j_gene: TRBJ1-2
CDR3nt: TGTGCCAGCAGTGAAGAATGGGCAGGGGGCGCCTATGGCTACACCTTC
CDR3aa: CASSEEWAGGAYGYTF

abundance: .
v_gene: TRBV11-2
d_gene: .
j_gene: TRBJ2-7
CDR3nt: TGTGCCAGCAGCTTAAGGGGGTCCTACGAGCAGTACTTC
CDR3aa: CASSLRGSYEQYF

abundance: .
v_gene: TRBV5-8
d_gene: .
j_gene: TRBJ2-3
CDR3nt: TGTGCTTCCACCCGGTACTCTGCAGATACGCAGTATTTT
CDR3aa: CASTRYSADTQYF

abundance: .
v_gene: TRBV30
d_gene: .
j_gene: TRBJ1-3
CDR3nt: TGTGCCTGGAGTGGGGGGAGGGACTCTGGAAACACCATATATTTT
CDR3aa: CAWSGGRDSGNTIYF

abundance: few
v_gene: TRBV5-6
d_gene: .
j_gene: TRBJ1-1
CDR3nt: TGTGCCAGCAGTTTTACAGGGCTGAACACTGAAGCTTTCTTT
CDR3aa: CASSFTGLNTEAFF

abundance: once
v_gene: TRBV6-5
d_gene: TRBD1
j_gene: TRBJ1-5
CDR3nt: TGTGCCAGCAGGCCACAGGGGGCGGTTCAGCCCCAGCATTTT
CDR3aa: CASRPQGAVQPQHF

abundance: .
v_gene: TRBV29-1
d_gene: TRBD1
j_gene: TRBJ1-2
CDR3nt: TGCAGCGCAGGACAGGGGGCAGACTATGGCTACACCTTC
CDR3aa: CSAGQGADYGYTF

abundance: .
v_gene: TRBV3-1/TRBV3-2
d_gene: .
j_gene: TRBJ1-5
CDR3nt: TGTGCCAGCAGCCAAAATACAGTCAATCAGCCCCAGCATTTT
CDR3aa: CASSQNTVNQPQHF

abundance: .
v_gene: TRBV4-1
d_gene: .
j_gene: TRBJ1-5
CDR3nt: TGCGCCAGCAGCCCACAAGAGGGAAAGGAACAGCATTTT
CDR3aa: CASSPQEGKEQHF

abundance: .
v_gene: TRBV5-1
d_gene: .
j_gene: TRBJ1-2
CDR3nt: TGCGCCAGCAGCGAGGCAGGGGTCAGAAACTATGGCTACACCTTC
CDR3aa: CASSEAGVRNYGYTF

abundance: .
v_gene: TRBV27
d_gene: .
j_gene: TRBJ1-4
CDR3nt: TGTGCCAGCAGTTTTAACAGGGAAAGCAATGAAAAACTGTTTTTT
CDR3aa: CASSFNRESNEKLFF

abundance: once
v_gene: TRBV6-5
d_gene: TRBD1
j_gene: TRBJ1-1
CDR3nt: TGTGCCAGCAGTTACGGACAGGGGGTTGAAGCTTTCTTT
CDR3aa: CASSYGQGVEAFF

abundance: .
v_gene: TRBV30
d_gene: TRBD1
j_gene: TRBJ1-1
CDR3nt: TGTGCCTGGAGTGTACTGGGGACAGGCAAAGCTTTCTTT
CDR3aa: CAWSVLGTGKAFF

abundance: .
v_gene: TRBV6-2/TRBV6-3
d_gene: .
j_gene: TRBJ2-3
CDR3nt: TGTGCCAGCAGTTTCGAAATTACAGGGGGGGCAACGCAGTATTTT
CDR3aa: CASSFEITGGATQYF

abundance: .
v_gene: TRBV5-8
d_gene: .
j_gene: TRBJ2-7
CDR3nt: TGTGCCAGCAGCTTTTTACAGGGGGGGACATACGAGCAGTACTTC
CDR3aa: CASSFLQGGTYEQYF